This T cell receptor beta chain came from a study of cytomegalovirus exposure and HLA in healthy donors. It was with 60 Vbeta and 13 Jbeta primers that the PCR ran. Profiled with immunoSEQ multiplex PCR; TCRdb holds only in-frame clones, not every one. There are under 150,000 clones in the sample; approximately 9% occur only once, and 1.5% to 2% lies in the top ten. Details on this clone: The antigen is unknown.

The donors (healthy individuals) were bone marrow donors. Whole-study results and caveats: Across donors, presence/absence analyses took sequencing depth to be roughly uniform.

Germline assignment: CDR1 SNHLY and CDR2 FYNNEI. This CDR3 is 13 amino acids long. J is TRBJ2-5 and V is TRBV2, with 7 bases lining up with TRBD1. The DNA end lines up better with TRBJ2-7; the J call may be wrong. This receptor was taken from a male donor in good health and CMV-seronegative. Material: PBMCs. CDR3 loop: CASKGADAYEQYF. The CDR3 DNA reads as TGTGCCAGCAAGGGGGCTGACGCCTACGAGCAGTACTTC.